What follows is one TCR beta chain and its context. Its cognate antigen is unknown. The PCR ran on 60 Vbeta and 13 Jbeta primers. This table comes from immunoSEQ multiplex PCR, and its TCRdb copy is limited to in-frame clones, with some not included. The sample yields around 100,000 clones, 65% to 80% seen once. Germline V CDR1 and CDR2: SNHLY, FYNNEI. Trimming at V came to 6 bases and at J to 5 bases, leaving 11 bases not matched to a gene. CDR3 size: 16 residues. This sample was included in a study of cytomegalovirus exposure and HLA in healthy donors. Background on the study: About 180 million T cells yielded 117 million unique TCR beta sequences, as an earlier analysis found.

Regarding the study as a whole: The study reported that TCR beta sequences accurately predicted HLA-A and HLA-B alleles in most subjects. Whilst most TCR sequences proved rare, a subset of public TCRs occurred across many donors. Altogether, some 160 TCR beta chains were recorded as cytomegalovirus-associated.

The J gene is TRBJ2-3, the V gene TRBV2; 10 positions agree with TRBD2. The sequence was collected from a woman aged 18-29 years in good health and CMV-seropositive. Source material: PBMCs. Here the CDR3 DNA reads TGTGCCAGCAGGGTCTCGGGACTAGCGAATGGAGATACGCAGTATTTT. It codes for CASRVSGLANGDTQYF.